The rows below give T cell receptor beta chains drawn from one sample of a study of shared clonotypes between healthy human individuals. Repertoires were generated with immunoSEQ multiplex PCR, while TCRdb's copy carries only in-frame clones and drops some. The sample includes some 2,100,000 clones, under 97% of them seen just once. Source material: naive CD4+ T cells sorted from blood. The source is a man aged 18 to 30 in good health. CDR3s include the opening cysteine and the closing phenylalanine or tryptophan. The D gene is left open where the match is weak. Clone size appears in some rows only: once, few, many, or a class for an expanded clone.

v_gene: TRBV4-3; d_gene: -; j_gene: TRBJ2-5; abundance: -; CDR3nt: TGCGCCAGCAGCCAGGATGGAGGTCTGGAGACCCAGTACTTC; CDR3aa: CASSQDGGLETQYF
v_gene: TRBV5-6; d_gene: -; j_gene: TRBJ1-1; abundance: -; CDR3nt: TGTGCCAGCAGCGGAACCGGGGCCCAAGCCCAAGGTGCTTTCTTT; CDR3aa: CASSGTGAQAQGAFF
v_gene: TRBV14; d_gene: -; j_gene: TRBJ2-7; abundance: -; CDR3nt: TGTGCCAGCAGCCAATTCGGGGCCGGGTCCGGCGAGCAGTACTTC; CDR3aa: CASSQFGAGSGEQYF
v_gene: TRBV5-1; d_gene: -; j_gene: TRBJ2-3; abundance: -; CDR3nt: TGCGCCAGCAGCTTGGGGATCGGGGGCGCAGATACGCAGTATTTT; CDR3aa: CASSLGIGGADTQYF
v_gene: TRBV7-8; d_gene: -; j_gene: TRBJ1-4; abundance: -; CDR3nt: TGTGCCAGCAGCTTAGGGACGGGGGGACGGTATGAAAAACTGTTTTTT; CDR3aa: CASSLGTGGRYEKLFF
v_gene: TRBV7-8; d_gene: TRBD1; j_gene: TRBJ1-2; abundance: -; CDR3nt: TGTGCCAGCAGCCGGGGGGACAGGGTCAACTATGGCTACACCTTC; CDR3aa: CASSRGDRVNYGYTF
v_gene: TRBV11-2; d_gene: -; j_gene: TRBJ1-2; abundance: once; CDR3nt: TGTGCCAGCACGCACAGGGCCTATGGCTACACCTTC; CDR3aa: CASTHRAYGYTF
v_gene: TRBV5-6; d_gene: -; j_gene: TRBJ2-5; abundance: -; CDR3nt: TGTGCCAGCATTGGCAGGGGGACTTTGGAGACCCAGTACTTC; CDR3aa: CASIGRGTLETQYF
v_gene: TRBV15; d_gene: -; j_gene: TRBJ2-1; abundance: -; CDR3nt: TGTGCCACCAGCAGGTTAGATGGGGATAGGTCCTACAATGAGCAGTTCTTC; CDR3aa: CATSRLDGDRSYNEQFF
v_gene: TRBV7-2; d_gene: TRBD1; j_gene: TRBJ1-1; abundance: -; CDR3nt: TGTGCCAGCAGCCCCCCGGGACAGACGTGGGGCACTGAAGCTTTCTTT; CDR3aa: CASSPPGQTWGTEAFF
v_gene: TRBV7-2; d_gene: -; j_gene: TRBJ1-1; abundance: -; CDR3nt: TGTGCCAGCAGCTTAGCGGGGGTAGGCACTGAAGCTTTCTTT; CDR3aa: CASSLAGVGTEAFF
v_gene: TRBV19; d_gene: -; j_gene: TRBJ2-7; abundance: -; CDR3nt: TGTGCCAGTAGTGTACACAACGAGCAGTACTTC; CDR3aa: CASSVHNEQYF
v_gene: TRBV15; d_gene: TRBD1; j_gene: TRBJ2-3; abundance: -; CDR3nt: TGTGCCACCAGCAGAAAGACAGGGGGCGCAGATACGCAGTATTTT; CDR3aa: CATSRKTGGADTQYF
v_gene: TRBV7-8; d_gene: TRBD1; j_gene: TRBJ2-3; abundance: -; CDR3nt: TGTGCCAGCAGCCACCTACAGGGGCGGATAGACACAGATACGCAGTATTTT; CDR3aa: CASSHLQGRIDTDTQYF
v_gene: TRBV27; d_gene: TRBD1; j_gene: TRBJ1-2; abundance: -; CDR3nt: TGTGCCAGCAGTTTTGCAGGGGGATCTTATGGCTACACCTTC; CDR3aa: CASSFAGGSYGYTF
v_gene: TRBV7-2; d_gene: TRBD1; j_gene: TRBJ2-1; abundance: -; CDR3nt: TGTGCGAGCAGGGGACCCGGGACAGGAGCTTTGGAGCAGTTCTTC; CDR3aa: CASRGPGTGALEQFF
v_gene: TRBV2; d_gene: TRBD1; j_gene: TRBJ1-4; abundance: -; CDR3nt: TGTGCCAGCAGCCTTAACAGGGGAACTAATGAAAAACTGTTTTTT; CDR3aa: CASSLNRGTNEKLFF
v_gene: TRBV7-3; d_gene: -; j_gene: TRBJ1-6; abundance: -; CDR3nt: TGTGCCAGCAGCCTTTCCGGCTCCTATAATTCACCCCTCCACTTT; CDR3aa: CASSLSGSYNSPLHF
v_gene: TRBV15; d_gene: TRBD2; j_gene: TRBJ2-3; abundance: -; CDR3nt: TGTGCCACCAGCAGAGATAGAGCGGGAATCGCAGATACGCAGTATTTT; CDR3aa: CATSRDRAGIADTQYF
v_gene: TRBV6-1; d_gene: -; j_gene: TRBJ2-1; abundance: -; CDR3nt: TGTGCCAGCGGCAGGGAGGCCTGGAATGAGCAGTTCTTC; CDR3aa: CASGREAWNEQFF
v_gene: TRBV6-1; d_gene: -; j_gene: TRBJ1-2; abundance: -; CDR3nt: TGTGCCAGCAGTGGGGGATTCTCCGACTATGGCTACACCTTC; CDR3aa: CASSGGFSDYGYTF
v_gene: TRBV9; d_gene: TRBD2; j_gene: TRBJ2-7; abundance: -; CDR3nt: TGTGCCAGCAGCCCCTCAGGGACTAGCGGGCCCTACGAGCAGTACTTC; CDR3aa: CASSPSGTSGPYEQYF
v_gene: TRBV18; d_gene: TRBD2; j_gene: TRBJ2-3; abundance: once; CDR3nt: TGTGCCAGCTCACCACTCCCTACGGGGCGGGGGGGCCCAGATACGCAGTATTTT; CDR3aa: CASSPLPTGRGGPDTQYF
v_gene: TRBV6-5; d_gene: TRBD1; j_gene: TRBJ2-2; abundance: -; CDR3nt: TGTGCCAGCAGTTATCCCGGGACAGGGAACACCGGGGAGCTGTTTTTT; CDR3aa: CASSYPGTGNTGELFF
v_gene: TRBV2; d_gene: -; j_gene: TRBJ2-7; abundance: -; CDR3nt: TGTGCCAGCAGTGATTGGAAGGACTACGAGCAGTACTTC; CDR3aa: CASSDWKDYEQYF
v_gene: TRBV19; d_gene: -; j_gene: TRBJ2-7; abundance: -; CDR3nt: TGTGCCAGTAGTAGCCCCACGAGCTCCTACGAGCAGTACTTC; CDR3aa: CASSSPTSSYEQYF
v_gene: TRBV28; d_gene: -; j_gene: TRBJ1-1; abundance: -; CDR3nt: TGTGCCAGCAGTTTAATACAAGGTAGCACTGAAGCTTTCTTT; CDR3aa: CASSLIQGSTEAFF
v_gene: TRBV5-1; d_gene: TRBD1; j_gene: TRBJ1-2; abundance: -; CDR3nt: TGCGCCAGCAGCTTGGAGGGGGCTTATGGCTACACCTTC; CDR3aa: CASSLEGAYGYTF
v_gene: TRBV10-3; d_gene: -; j_gene: TRBJ2-3; abundance: once; CDR3nt: TGTGCCATCAGTGAGTCGAGGACAACAAACACAGATACGCAGTATTTT; CDR3aa: CAISESRTTNTDTQYF
v_gene: TRBV14; d_gene: -; j_gene: TRBJ2-7; abundance: -; CDR3nt: TGTGCCAGCAGCCGACAGGGAGGCAGCTCCTACGAGCAGTACTTC; CDR3aa: CASSRQGGSSYEQYF
v_gene: TRBV7-2; d_gene: TRBD2; j_gene: TRBJ2-4; abundance: -; CDR3nt: TGTGCCAGCAGCTTAGATCTAGCGGGAGGGCCTCGGAACATTCAGTACTTC; CDR3aa: CASSLDLAGGPRNIQYF
v_gene: TRBV27; d_gene: -; j_gene: TRBJ1-6; abundance: few; CDR3nt: TGTGCCAGCAGCCACAGTGGGCAGGGGCGCTATAATTCACCCCTCCACTTT; CDR3aa: CASSHSGQGRYNSPLHF
v_gene: TRBV5-4; d_gene: -; j_gene: TRBJ2-5; abundance: -; CDR3nt: TGTGCCAGCAGCTTGGCGCCCACGCGAGGAGGGGGGAAGGAGACCCAGTACTTC; CDR3aa: CASSLAPTRGGGKETQYF
v_gene: TRBV11-2; d_gene: -; j_gene: TRBJ2-3; abundance: -; CDR3nt: TGTGCCAGCAGCCCTCTCCCGGGTCGTACAGATACGCAGTATTTT; CDR3aa: CASSPLPGRTDTQYF
v_gene: TRBV18; d_gene: -; j_gene: TRBJ2-7; abundance: -; CDR3nt: TGTGCCAGCTCACTTTCGGGGGTAGGGAACGAGCAGTACTTC; CDR3aa: CASSLSGVGNEQYF
v_gene: TRBV5-1; d_gene: -; j_gene: TRBJ2-5; abundance: -; CDR3nt: TGCGCCAGCAGCTTGGACGGGACCCTTCCAGAGACCCAGTACTTC; CDR3aa: CASSLDGTLPETQYF
v_gene: TRBV18; d_gene: -; j_gene: TRBJ2-2; abundance: -; CDR3nt: TGTGCCAGCTCCCGAGGACAAAACACCGGGGAGCTGTTTTTT; CDR3aa: CASSRGQNTGELFF
v_gene: TRBV19; d_gene: -; j_gene: TRBJ1-6; abundance: -; CDR3nt: TGTGCCAGTAGCCAAGCCAAATATAATTCACCCCTCCACTTT; CDR3aa: CASSQAKYNSPLHF